Listed below are T cell receptor beta chains from one sample, sequenced in a study of blood T cell repertoires in COVID-19. Here immunoSEQ multiplex PCR was the method, and the copy in TCRdb shows in-frame clones only, minus some. The repertoire holds approximately 50,000 clones, with 90% as singletons. Sequencing was performed on peripheral blood. The receptors come from a man in his forties with acute or convalescent COVID-19. Both conserved end residues are part of each CDR3. D genes are given only for firm matches. A row's size may be missing; if present it is once, few, many or a size class.

v_call,d_call,cdr3_length,j_call,clone_size,cdr3_nt,cdr3_aa
TRBV5-1,TRBD1,14,TRBJ1-1,-,TGCGCCAGCAGGGGACAGGGGGGAAACACTGAAGCTTTCTTT,CASRGQGGNTEAFF
TRBV7-9,-,13,TRBJ2-2,-,TGTGCCAGCAGCTCCCAGGGGAACGGGGAGCTGTTTTTT,CASSSQGNGELFF
TRBV30,TRBD2,16,TRBJ2-3,-,TGTGCCTGGAGTGTGGGTGCGGGGGGGAGCACAGATACGCAGTATTTT,CAWSVGAGGSTDTQYF
TRBV6-5,-,13,TRBJ1-1,-,TGTGCCAGCAGCATCAAGAGGGACACTGAAGCTTTCTTT,CASSIKRDTEAFF
TRBV25-1,TRBD2,14,TRBJ2-7,medium-sized,TGTGCCAGCAGTGAGGTGGCGGGAGCCTACGAGCAGTACTTC,CASSEVAGAYEQYF
TRBV19,TRBD2,18,TRBJ2-1,-,TGTGCCAGTAGTAGTTTGGGACTAGCGGGAGGGACACCCAATGAGCAGTTCTTC,CASSSLGLAGGTPNEQFF
TRBV2,-,16,TRBJ2-2,-,TGTGCCAGCGGTATTTTGACAGGAGTTGACGGCGGGGAGCTGTTTTTT,CASGILTGVDGGELFF
TRBV7-2,-,14,TRBJ1-6,-,TGTGCCAGCAGCCACGACAGTTTTAATTCACCCCTCCACTTT,CASSHDSFNSPLHF
TRBV5-1,TRBD2,13,TRBJ2-7,-,TGCGCCAGCGCCCGGGGGGGTAACTACGAGCAGTACTTC,CASARGGNYEQYF
TRBV30,-,13,TRBJ1-1,-,TGTGCCTGGAGTGTAGGGGTTAACACTGAAGCTTTCTTT,CAWSVGVNTEAFF
TRBV6-1,TRBD2,16,TRBJ2-1,-,TGTGCCAGCAGTGAAAAGTGGGGGGGAGGGGTCAATGAGCAGTTCTTC,CASSEKWGGGVNEQFF
TRBV5-4,TRBD2,15,TRBJ2-7,-,TGTGCCAGCAGCCTGGGACTAGCGGGGACCTACGAGCAGTACTTC,CASSLGLAGTYEQYF
TRBV6-2/TRBV6-3,TRBD2,18,TRBJ2-3,-,TGTGCCAGCAGTTACGGTAGCGGGAGAGGAAGTTTCGCAGATACGCAGTATTTT,CASSYGSGRGSFADTQYF
TRBV7-2,-,13,TRBJ2-3,-,TGTGCCAGCAGCCGGGACTCCACAGATACGCAGTATTTT,CASSRDSTDTQYF
TRBV5-6,TRBD2,13,TRBJ2-4,-,TGTGCCAGCGGGACTAGACCAGGCAACATTCAGTACTTC,CASGTRPGNIQYF
TRBV6-5,-,12,TRBJ1-1,-,TGTGCCAGCAGTCGACAGTCCGCTGAAGCTTTCTTT,CASSRQSAEAFF
TRBV5-1,TRBD1,15,TRBJ2-5,-,TGCGCCAGCAGCTTGGGACAGGGGAGCGGAGAGACCCAGTACTTC,CASSLGQGSGETQYF
TRBV5-4,TRBD1,13,TRBJ1-2,-,TGTGCCAGCAGTCTCGACAGGGAGGATGGCTACACCTTC,CASSLDREDGYTF
TRBV28,TRBD1,13,TRBJ1-2,-,TGTGCCAGCAGTCCCCGACAGGGGGGTGGCTACACCTTC,CASSPRQGGGYTF
TRBV2,-,12,TRBJ2-5,few,TGTGCCAGCAACAGAGAACAAGAGACCCAGTACTTC,CASNREQETQYF
TRBV6-5,TRBD2,15,TRBJ2-7,few,TGTGCCAGCACCCCACCGGGACTAGCGGGAGTGGAGCAGTACTTC,CASTPPGLAGVEQYF
TRBV6-5,TRBD2,14,TRBJ2-7,-,TGTGCCAGCAAAGCTAGCGGGAGCTCCTACGAGCAGTACTTC,CASKASGSSYEQYF
TRBV5-1,-,14,TRBJ2-3,-,TGCGCCAGCAGCCAAACAGTTAGCACAGATACGCAGTATTTT,CASSQTVSTDTQYF
TRBV9,TRBD1,16,TRBJ2-7,few,TGTGCCAGCAGCGTAGGAGGGGGCTCTCATATGGGCGAGCAGTACTTC,CASSVGGGSHMGEQYF
TRBV24-1,TRBD2,18,TRBJ2-1,-,TGTGCCACCAGTGATTGGGGGAAGAGCGGGAGGGTAGAGAATGAGCAGTTCTTC,CATSDWGKSGRVENEQFF
TRBV5-5,TRBD2,17,TRBJ2-1,-,TGTGCCAGCAGCCCGGGACTAGCGGGAGGGACGCACAATGAGCAGTTCTTC,CASSPGLAGGTHNEQFF
TRBV10-2,-,16,TRBJ1-2,-,TGCGCCAGCGGCCAGGCCGGGACTCGAGGAAGAGGGGGCTACACCTTC,CASGQAGTRGRGGYTF
TRBV6-1,TRBD1,16,TRBJ1-3,-,TGTGCCAGCAGTGGGGACAGGGATTTCTCTGGAAACACCATATATTTT,CASSGDRDFSGNTIYF
TRBV7-3,-,13,TRBJ1-5,-,TGTGCCAGCAGCTTATCCATTGATCAGCCCCAGCATTTT,CASSLSIDQPQHF
TRBV6-5,TRBD1,14,TRBJ2-7,few,TGTGCCACCGTGGGACAGGGGACCTCCTACGAGCAGTACTTC,CATVGQGTSYEQYF
TRBV25-1,TRBD2,16,TRBJ2-1,-,TGTGCCAGCAGTGATCATAGCGGGAGGGCGTACAATGAGCAGTTCTTC,CASSDHSGRAYNEQFF
TRBV6-5,TRBD1,15,TRBJ1-3,-,TGTGCCAGCAGTTACGACAGGGGGCCTGGAAACACCATATATTTT,CASSYDRGPGNTIYF
TRBV2,-,12,TRBJ2-2,-,TGTGCCAGCGACAGGTCCACCGGGGAGCTGTTTTTT,CASDRSTGELFF
TRBV5-4,-,14,TRBJ1-1,-,TGTGCCAGCAGCTTGGCGGGGGGCAACACTGAAGCTTTCTTT,CASSLAGGNTEAFF
TRBV29-1,-,11,TRBJ1-2,few,TGCAGCGCTACAGCTAACTATGGCTACACCTTC,CSATANYGYTF
TRBV19,-,19,TRBJ1-4,once,TGTGCCAGTAGTATAGATGGCCCCGCCCAGGCTGCAACTAATGAAAAACTGTTTTTT,CASSIDGPAQAATNEKLFF
TRBV19,TRBD2,15,TRBJ2-3,-,TGTGCCAGTAGGAAGGAAGCGGGAGTGGAAGATACGCAGTATTTT,CASRKEAGVEDTQYF